This TCR beta chain was profiled in a study of blood T cell repertoires in COVID-19. In Seattle, patients joined the study during active infection and were tracked longitudinally. TCRdb keeps only in-frame clones here, not all; method: immunoSEQ multiplex PCR. The sample shows 65,000 to 90,000 clones, approximately 86% of them seen only once. This receptor was identified in a man at least 80 years old with COVID-19, enrolled during active disease. The specimen sequenced was peripheral blood.

In nucleotides, the CDR3 is TGTGCCAGCAGCCAAGATGTCGGGGGGACGGTCACAGATACGCAGTATTTT. The encoded protein is CASSQDVGGTVTDTQYF. The chain employs TRBV3-1 (or the pseudogene TRBV3-2) and TRBJ2-3; TRBD2 aligns across 7 bases. Germline CDR1 and CDR2: LGHDT and YNNKEL (reference sequence). This CDR3 comprises 17 residues. With 0 bases clipped from V and 2 bases from J, the junction kept 8 bases outside the gene matches.